The 8 T cell receptor beta chains listed next were all sequenced from one sample in a study of post-analysis software for immune sequencing data. Notes on the study in general: Among four or five TRBV segments more frequent in patients than controls were TRBV5-6, TRBV5-1 and TRBV20-1.

These receptors' antigens are unknown. Unique molecular identifiers were built into the TCR beta cDNA libraries. Each CDR3 protein gets one entry after TCRdb re-called the PCR reads with MiXCR. The sample has hundreds of thousands of distinct CDR3 sequences, 36% seen once; the top ten hold more than 4%. The sequencing sample was made of blood. These receptors all come from a girl aged 5-17 years with multiple sclerosis.

As for this clonotype: Just one base apart from a much larger clone, this may be a read error. The chain joins TRBV6-1 to TRBJ2-7; D may be TRBD1 (6 bases). CDR3 size: 14 residues. Germline loops: CDR1 MNHNS, CDR2 SASEGT. This chain's CDR3 is CAGSERQGSYEQYF. Written as DNA, the CDR3 is TGTGCCGGCAGTGAAAGGCAGGGGTCCTACGAGCAGTACTTC.

The rearrangement links TRBV29-1 to TRBJ2-1; 8 positions agree with TRBD2. The CDR3 length is 17 residues. Germline values: CDR1 SQVTM, CDR2 ANQGSEA. Germline trimming cut 3 bases from V and 5 bases from J; bases unmatched to any gene: 15. The CDR3, as DNA: TGCAGCGTTGATGTTAGCGGGGTACACCTCATGCACAATGAGCAGTTCTTC. It is translated as CSVDVSGVHLMHNEQFF.

This sequence joins TRBV10-2 and TRBJ2-3; the D gene is possibly TRBD2 (6 bases). Trimming left V 7 bases short and J 3 bases short, with 14 bases between. Germline-derived CDR1 and CDR2 are WSHSY and SAAADI. This CDR3 contains 14 residues. The CDR3 protein is CASKTRDLTDTQYF. The CDR3 coding sequence is TGCGCCAGCAAGACCCGGGACTTGACAGATACGCAGTATTTT.

In nucleotides, the CDR3 is TGTGCCAGCCTGCGGGCTAGCGGGGAAAAAGAGCAGTTCTTC. Residues: CASLRASGEKEQFF. The chain recombines TRBV5-6 with TRBJ2-1, with 9 bases lining up with TRBD2. Germline CDR1 and CDR2: SGHDT and YYEEEE. This CDR3 is 14 amino acids long. V was pared by 7 bases and J by 10 bases, with 12 bases of the junction left unmatched.

This clonotype was detected a few times. V and J are TRBV20-1 and TRBJ2-2; weak D call: TRBD1 (6 bases). Between the trimmed V and J ends, which lost 3 bases and 0 bases, there was a span of 14 bases. Germline CDR1 reads DFQATT; CDR2 reads SNEGSKA (reference sequence). The CDR3 covers 16 residues. CDR3 loop: CSASPPQGANTGELFF. CDR3 in DNA: TGCAGTGCTAGCCCCCCACAGGGCGCGAACACCGGGGAGCTGTTTTTT.

This chain links TRBV7-2 with TRBJ2-7; either TRBD1 or TRBD2 may supply D (6 bases each). The J call may be mistaken, given a closer DNA end match to TRBJ2-5. CDR1 is SGHTA, CDR2 FQGNSA, per germline. The CDR3 covers 16 residues. CDR3 sequence (DNA): TGTGCCAGCAGCCTTGAGGGGGGCCGGCGGGGAGAGACCCAGTACTTC. Its translation: CASSLEGGRRGETQYF.

This clonotype was observed many times. CDR3 bases: TGCAGCGTTGAAGCCCAAAGGGTTGCTGAAGCTTTCTTT. This gives the protein CSVEAQRVAEAFF. J is TRBJ1-1 and V is TRBV29-1, with D uncertain. Germline V CDR1 and CDR2: SQVTM, ANQGSEA. V was trimmed by 1 base and J by 6 bases, leaving 12 bases between them. This CDR3 is built from 13 residues.

Turning to this clonotype: A much larger clonotype is one base distant, so this may be a read error. This rearrangement joins TRBV5-1 to TRBJ2-7; 7 nucleotides agree with TRBD2. Trimming at V came to 5 bases and at J to 7 bases, leaving 9 bases not matched to a gene. The germline CDR1 and CDR2 sequences are SGHRS and YFSETQ. CDR3 length: 13 amino acids. In DNA, the CDR3 is TGCGCCAGCAGTCCAGCGGGGCACAATGAGCAGTACTTC. Amino acids: CASSPAGHNEQYF.